The clone carrying this TCR beta chain was picked up a small number of times. The CDR3 length is 17 residues. Germline V gene sequence: CDR1 SGHVS, CDR2 FQNEAQ. The sample belongs to a study of identical twins. In TCRdb, the 5' RACE reads were re-called with MiXCR into one record per CDR3 protein. Of 1.5 million to 2 million distinct CDR3 sequences listed, 32% are singletons. V is TRBV7-8 and J is TRBJ2-5, with 10 bases that match TRBD2. Matching the DNA end better, TRBJ2-7 makes the J call doubtful. Sequencing used cord blood. The clonotype was recovered from a newborn girl in good health. CDR3 sequence: CASSSAPGLADTYEQYF. The CDR3 nucleotides read TGTGCCAGCAGCTCCGCTCCCGGACTAGCGGATACATACGAGCAGTACTTC.